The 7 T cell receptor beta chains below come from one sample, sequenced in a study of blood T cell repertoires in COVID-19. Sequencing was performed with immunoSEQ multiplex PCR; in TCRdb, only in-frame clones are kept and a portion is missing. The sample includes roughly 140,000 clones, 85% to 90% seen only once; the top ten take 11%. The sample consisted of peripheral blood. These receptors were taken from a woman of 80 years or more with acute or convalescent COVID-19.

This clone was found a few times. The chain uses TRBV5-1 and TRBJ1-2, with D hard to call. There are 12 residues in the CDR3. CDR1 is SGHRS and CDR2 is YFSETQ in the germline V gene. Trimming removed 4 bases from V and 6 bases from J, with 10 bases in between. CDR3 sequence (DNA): TGCGCCAGCAGCCCCGACATTGATGGCTACACCTTC. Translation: CASSPDIDGYTF.

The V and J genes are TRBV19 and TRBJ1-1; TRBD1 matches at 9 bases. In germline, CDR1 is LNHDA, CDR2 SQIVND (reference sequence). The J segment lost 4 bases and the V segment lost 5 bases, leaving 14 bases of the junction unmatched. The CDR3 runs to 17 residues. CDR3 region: CASSPGTGGWYGTEAFF. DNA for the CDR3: TGTGCCAGTAGTCCAGGCACAGGGGGCTGGTATGGCACTGAAGCTTTCTTT.

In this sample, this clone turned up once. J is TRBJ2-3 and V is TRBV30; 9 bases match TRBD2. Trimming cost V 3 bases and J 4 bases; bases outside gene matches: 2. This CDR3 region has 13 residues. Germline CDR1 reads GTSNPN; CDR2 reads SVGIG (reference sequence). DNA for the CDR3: TGTGCCTGGAGGGTAGCGGGGGCAGATACGCAGTATTTT. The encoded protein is CAWRVAGADTQYF. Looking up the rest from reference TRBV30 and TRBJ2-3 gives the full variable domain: SQTIHQWPATLVQPVGSPLSLECTVEGTSNPNLYWYRQAAGRGLQLLFYSVGIGQISSEVPQNLSASRPQDRQFILSSKKLLLSDSGFYLCAWRVAGADTQYFGPGTRLTVL.

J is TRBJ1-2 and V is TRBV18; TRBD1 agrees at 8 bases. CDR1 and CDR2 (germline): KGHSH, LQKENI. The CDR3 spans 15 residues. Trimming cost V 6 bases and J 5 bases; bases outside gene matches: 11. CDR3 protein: CASSLPSGQEYGYTF. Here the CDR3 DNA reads TGTGCCAGCTCGCTCCCATCGGGACAGGAGTATGGCTACACCTTC.

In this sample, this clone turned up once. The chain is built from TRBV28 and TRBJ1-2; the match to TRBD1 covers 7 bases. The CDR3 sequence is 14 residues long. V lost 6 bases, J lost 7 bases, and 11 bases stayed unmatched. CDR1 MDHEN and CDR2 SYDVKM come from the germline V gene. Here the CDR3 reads CASRLTGDAAGYTF. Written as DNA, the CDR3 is TGTGCCAGCAGACTTACAGGGGACGCAGCTGGCTACACCTTC.

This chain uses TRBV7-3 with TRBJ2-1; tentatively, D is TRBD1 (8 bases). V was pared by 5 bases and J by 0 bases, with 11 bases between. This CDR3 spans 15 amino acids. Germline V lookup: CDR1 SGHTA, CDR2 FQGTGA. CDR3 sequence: CASSSGTGSYNEQFF. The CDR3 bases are TGTGCCAGCAGCAGCGGGACAGGCTCCTACAATGAGCAGTTCTTC.

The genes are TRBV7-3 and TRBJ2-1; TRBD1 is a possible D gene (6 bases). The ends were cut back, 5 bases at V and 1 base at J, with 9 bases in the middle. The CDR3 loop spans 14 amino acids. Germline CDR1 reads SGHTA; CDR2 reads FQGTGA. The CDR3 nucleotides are TGTGCCAGCAGCCTCGACAGGTCCTACAATGAGCAGTTCTTC. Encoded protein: CASSLDRSYNEQFF.